Shown below are 5 T cell receptor beta chains from a single sample sequenced in a study of blood T cell repertoires in COVID-19. Sequencing was performed with immunoSEQ multiplex PCR; in TCRdb, only in-frame clones are kept and a portion is missing. This sample has 210,000 or so clones, with 90% found just once. Sequenced input: peripheral blood. These receptors were taken from a man aged 50-59 years with acute or convalescent COVID-19.

The CDR3 sequence: CATSDPTLIGETQYF. In nucleotides, the CDR3 is TGTGCCACCAGTGATCCAACCCTTATCGGAGAGACCCAGTACTTC. This rearrangement joins TRBV24-1 to TRBJ2-5; D unresolved. The CDR3 totals 15 residues. Germline lookup yields CDR1 KGHDR and CDR2 SFDVKD. Trimming cost V 3 bases and J 4 bases, with 14 bases left between them.

DNA for the CDR3: TGCGCCAGCAGCTCATCCGGGACAGGGGCCTGGGGCACTGAAGCTTTCTTT. It yields the protein CASSSSGTGAWGTEAFF. V gene TRBV5-1 combines with J gene TRBJ1-1, with 10 nucleotides matching TRBD1. Trimming cost V 3 bases and J 4 bases; bases outside gene matches: 12. The CDR3 consists of 17 residues. Germline loops: CDR1 SGHRS, CDR2 YFSETQ.

A single count supports this clone. The chain has TRBV7-9 and TRBJ1-1; weak D call: TRBD1 (5 bases). The germline gives CDR1 SEHNR, CDR2 FQNEAQ (reference sequence). The CDR3 has 16 residues. Trimming cost V 5 bases and J 0 bases, with 16 bases left between them. CDR3: CASSPQGGGMNTEAFF. The CDR3 DNA reads TGTGCCAGCAGCCCCCAGGGCGGGGGTATGAACACTGAAGCTTTCTTT. Variable domain in full (rest from reference TRBV7-9 and TRBJ1-1): DTGVSQNPRHKITKRGQNVTFRCDPISEHNRLYWYRQTLGQGPEFLTYFQNEAQLEKSRLLSDRFSAERPKGSFSTLEIQRTEQGDSAMYLCASSPQGGGMNTEAFFGQGTRLTVV.

The CDR3 here is CASSVTGSLLPSGNTIYF. In DNA, the CDR3 is TGTGCCAGCAGCGTGACAGGGTCCCTACTGCCCTCTGGAAACACCATATATTTT. This chain joins TRBV5-4 and TRBJ1-3, with 7 bases lining up with TRBD1. In germline, CDR1 is SGHNT, CDR2 YYREEE (reference sequence). The J segment lost 0 bases and the V segment lost 4 bases, leaving 13 bases of the junction unmatched. CDR3 length: 18 residues.

The rearrangement links TRBV11-3 to TRBJ2-7; D is perhaps TRBD2 (6 bases). Germline CDR1 SGHNT, CDR2 YENEEA. Trimming cost V 1 base and J 6 bases, with 10 bases left between them. The CDR3 totals 13 residues. The CDR3: CASSLGAGREQYF. The CDR3 DNA is TGTGCCAGCAGCTTAGGCGCGGGACGCGAGCAGTACTTC.